The 25 T cell receptor beta chains in this list originate from one sample, sequenced in a study of cytomegalovirus exposure and HLA in healthy donors (dated by TCRdb to 2016 to 2017). Libraries came from the immunoSEQ multiplex PCR assay. As stored in TCRdb, this immuneACCESS dataset retains in-frame rearrangements with V and J assigned. A fraction of the clones does not appear; measured against another copy, unresolved V genes explain less than half of the discrepancy, and the remainder lacks a known reason. The sample has more than 85,000 clones on record, about 88% of them singletons. In total, the top ten clones hold about 4% of the sample. The sequenced sample was PBMCs. The source of these receptors is a woman younger than 35 in good health and CMV-seropositive.

This clone was counted at least ten times. The chain couples TRBV5-3 to TRBJ1-5, with D perhaps TRBD1 (5 bases). TRBV5-3 is given ORF status, its function remaining uncertain. The CDR3 loop spans 14 amino acids. The V end was cut by 0 bases, the J end by 3 bases, with 7 bases between. CDR3 nucleotide sequence: TGTGCCAGAAGCTTGGAAGGGGACAATCAGCCCCAGCATTTT. This encodes CARSLEGDNQPQHF.

The chain employs TRBV29-1 and TRBJ1-2; maybe TRBD1 (5 bases). This CDR3 comprises 14 residues. Germline V gene lookup returns CDR1 SQVTM and CDR2 ANQGSEA. V dropped 4 bases and J dropped 4 bases, with 16 bases sitting between them. CDR3 sequence: CSVVGPQEGYGYTF. Written as DNA, the CDR3 is TGCAGCGTTGTCGGCCCACAGGAGGGCTATGGCTACACCTTC.

This clone occurred a few times. The rearrangement links TRBV6-4 to TRBJ1-2, with TRBD1 matching 8 bases. The germline gives CDR1 MRHNA, CDR2 SNTAGT. The ends lost 2 bases at V and 4 bases at J; junction bases unmatched: 9. The CDR3 covers 16 residues. The CDR3: CASSDVYRDRSYGYTF. CDR3 in DNA: TGTGCCAGCAGTGACGTCTACCGGGACAGGAGCTATGGCTACACCTTC.

This clone was seen a handful of times. The chain combines TRBV6-1 with TRBJ2-7; D might be TRBD1 (5 bases). CDR1 and CDR2 from the germline V gene are MNHNS and SASEGT. The ends were cut back, 8 bases at V and 1 base at J, with 12 bases in the middle. The CDR3 covers 13 residues. CDR3 loop: CASVSRVSYEQYF. The CDR3 bases are TGTGCCAGCGTCAGCAGGGTTTCCTACGAGCAGTACTTC.

The rearrangement uses TRBV6-6 and TRBJ2-7; TRBD1 agrees at 7 bases. The germline V gene encodes CDR1 MNHNY and CDR2 SVGAGI (reference sequence). This CDR3 spans 12 amino acids. Trimming took 8 bases from V and 1 from J; bases not matched to a gene: 2. The CDR3 bases are TGTGCCAGCGGGGACAGTTCCTACGAGCAGTACTTC. Residues: CASGDSSYEQYF.

This chain joins TRBV7-8 and TRBJ2-5; D might be TRBD1 (5 bases). Germline CDR1 and CDR2: SGHVS and FQNEAQ. This CDR3 contains 15 residues. Trimming stripped 4 bases from V and 0 bases from J, with 12 bases between. This CDR3 is CASSSYQGNQETQYF. CDR3 in DNA: TGTGCCAGCAGCTCCTACCAGGGAAACCAAGAGACCCAGTACTTC. Using reference TRBV7-8 and TRBJ2-5 for the parts outside the CDR3, the full variable domain is GAGVSQSPRYKVAKRGQDVALRCDPISGHVSLFWYQQALGQGPEFLTYFQNEAQLDKSGLPSDRFFAERPEGSVSTLKIQRTQQEDSAVYLCASSSYQGNQETQYFGPGTRLLVL.

This clone was counted once. This rearrangement joins TRBV27 to TRBJ1-1; D is unresolved. Trimming pared 3 bases from V and 8 bases from J, leaving 10 bases between. The germline CDR1 and CDR2 sequences are MNHEY and SMNVEV (reference sequence). This CDR3 contains 12 residues. CDR3 sequence (DNA): TGTGCCAGCAGTTTTGTTCACCGGGAAGCTTTCTTT. Protein sequence: CASSFVHREAFF.

In DNA form, the CDR3 reads TGCGCCAGCAGGCCAGGGGTTTTCTACGAGCAGTACTTC. It translates to CASRPGVFYEQYF. The chain links TRBV5-1 to TRBJ2-7, with D possibly being TRBD1 (6 bases). The V gene lost 5 bases and the J gene lost 3 bases, with 12 bases spanning the gap. Germline values: CDR1 SGHRS, CDR2 YFSETQ. The CDR3 contains 13 residues.

The chain uses TRBV5-4 and TRBJ1-2; TRBD1 might be the D (6 bases). The CDR3 extends over 15 amino acids. The germline gives CDR1 SGHNT, CDR2 YYREEE (reference sequence). Trimming removed 0 bases at V and 4 bases at J, with 13 bases between. The CDR3 sequence: CASSLGSGVSYGYTF. CDR3 nucleotides: TGTGCCAGCAGCTTGGGTTCAGGGGTGAGCTATGGCTACACCTTC.

This clone was observed a handful of times. The V gene is TRBV6-5, the J gene TRBJ1-6, with D maybe TRBD1 (5 bases). There are 14 residues in the CDR3. Germline V lookup: CDR1 MNHEY, CDR2 SVGAGI. The V and J ends lost 2 bases and 9 bases respectively, with 11 bases between them. CDR3 coding DNA: TGTGCCAGCAGTTACGCGGGGGGGGTTTCACCCCTCCACTTT. This sequence encodes CASSYAGGVSPLHF.

The chain combines TRBV7-9 with TRBJ2-7, with D perhaps TRBD1 (5 bases). The CDR3 runs 14 residues. V was trimmed by 5 bases and J by 5 bases, leaving 16 bases between them. The germline V gene encodes CDR1 SEHNR and CDR2 FQNEAQ (reference sequence). The chain's CDR3 is CASSTQGFNDEQYF. The CDR3 nucleotides read TGTGCCAGCAGCACTCAGGGTTTTAACGACGAGCAGTACTTC.

This chain connects TRBV6-5 to TRBJ2-1; the match to TRBD2 covers 7 bases. The CDR3 contains 13 residues. The V gene end was trimmed by 4 bases and the J gene end by 10 bases; junction bases not matched to a gene: 7. Germline loops: CDR1 MNHEY, CDR2 SVGAGI. The CDR3 spells CASSSLGLTEQFF. The CDR3 nucleotides are TGTGCCAGCAGTTCACTGGGACTAACGGAGCAGTTCTTC.

The chain recombines TRBV18 with TRBJ1-1; the D gene is possibly TRBD1 (6 bases). V lost 8 bases and J lost 1, with 11 bases in between. The CDR3 sequence is 13 residues long. Germline lookup yields CDR1 KGHSH and CDR2 LQKENI. The CDR3 bases are TGTGCCAGCGCTCCGGGACAGAACACTGAAGCTTTCTTT. Protein product: CASAPGQNTEAFF.

The chain joins TRBV6-1 to TRBJ2-7, with TRBD1 as a possible D gene (5 bases). There are 14 residues in the CDR3. CDR1 is MNHNS and CDR2 is SASEGT in the germline V gene. V was trimmed by 7 bases and J by 3 bases, leaving 16 bases between them. The CDR3: CASTGQGWFYEQYF. The DNA for the CDR3 is TGTGCCAGCACAGGGCAGGGTTGGTTCTACGAGCAGTACTTC.

For the CDR3, the DNA is TGTGCCAGCAGTGTCGGACAGGGGGGATACGAGCAGTACTTC. Encoded protein: CASSVGQGGYEQYF. V gene TRBV27 combines with J gene TRBJ2-7, with 10 bases matching TRBD1. CDR1 and CDR2 (germline): MNHEY, SMNVEV (reference sequence). The CDR3 totals 14 residues. Germline trimming cut 5 bases from V and 4 bases from J; bases unmatched to any gene: 5.

V and J are TRBV7-2 and TRBJ2-4; 8 bases are shared with TRBD1. CDR1 is SGHTA and CDR2 is FQGNSA in the germline V gene. This CDR3 has 17 residues. V dropped 5 bases and J dropped 0; count of bases not matched to a gene: 9. DNA of the CDR3: TGTGCCAGCAGCCTCGGGACAGGACAATTAGCCAAAAACATTCAGTACTTC. Its translation: CASSLGTGQLAKNIQYF.

The rearrangement links TRBV27 to TRBJ2-1; TRBD2 might be the D (6 bases). Per germline, CDR1 MNHEY and CDR2 SMNVEV (reference sequence). The CDR3 consists of 15 residues. The V end lost 5 bases, the J end lost 5 bases, and 16 bases lay between the germline ends. The CDR3 reads CASSRWERVDNEQFF. CDR3 bases: TGTGCCAGCAGTCGGTGGGAGCGGGTGGACAATGAGCAGTTCTTC.

The rearrangement uses TRBV6-4 and TRBJ2-7, with 8 bases matching TRBD1. The CDR3 loop spans 14 amino acids. Germline loops: CDR1 MRHNA, CDR2 SNTAGT. J gave up 5 bases and V 6 bases, and 9 bases lay outside the gene matches. In DNA, the CDR3 is TGTGCCAGCAGCGTTCTGGCAGGGGGCGACGAGCAGTACTTC. Protein: CASSVLAGGDEQYF.

The sample holds a few counts of this clone. The V call is TRBV5-4, the J call TRBJ2-2; D is perhaps TRBD2 (5 bases). Germline CDR1 SGHNT, CDR2 YYREEE (reference sequence). V shed 4 bases and J shed 10 bases, with 11 bases lying between them. This CDR3 contains 12 residues. The CDR3: CASSVRDKELFF. CDR3 nucleotide sequence: TGTGCCAGCAGCGTACGGGATAAGGAGCTGTTTTTT.

The chain combines TRBV4-2 with TRBJ2-3; D is ambiguous. The CDR3 is 16 amino acids. Looked up from germline, CDR1 is LGHNA and CDR2 is YNFKEQ. V was trimmed by 0 bases and J by 0 bases, leaving 10 bases between them. This CDR3 is CASSQDRRSSTDTQYF. The CDR3 region has the DNA TGTGCCAGCAGCCAAGATCGTCGGAGTAGCACAGATACGCAGTATTTT.

In this sample, this clone turned up a few times. The CDR3 here is CASSLIGGDRSTYGYTF. Here the CDR3 DNA reads TGTGCCAGCAGCTTAATAGGTGGGGACAGATCAACCTATGGCTACACCTTC. V is TRBV7-3 and J is TRBJ1-2, with 7 nucleotides matching TRBD1. The CDR3 sequence is 17 residues long. CDR1 is SGHTA, CDR2 FQGTGA, per germline. V trimming: 1 base; J trimming: 4 bases; junction bases outside the gene matches: 12. Combining the CDR3 with reference TRBV7-3 and TRBJ1-2 gives the whole variable domain GAGVSQTPSNKVTEKGKYVELRCDPISGHTALYWYRQSLGQGPEFLIYFQGTGAADDSGLPNDRFFAVRPEGSVSTLKIQRTERGDSAVYLCASSLIGGDRSTYGYTFGSGTRLTVV.

The chain uses TRBV28 and TRBJ2-1; TRBD2 matches at 15 bases. Germline values: CDR1 MDHEN, CDR2 SYDVKM. V shed 3 bases and J 7 bases; nucleotides not matched to a gene: 4. The length of the CDR3 is 16 residues. CDR3 amino acids: CASSLVGLAGGNEQFF. As DNA, the CDR3 is TGTGCCAGCAGTTTGGTGGGACTAGCGGGAGGTAATGAGCAGTTCTTC. The complete variable domain, with remaining parts taken from reference TRBV28 and TRBJ2-1, reads DVKVTQSSRYLVKRTGEKVFLECVQDMDHENMFWYRQDPGLGLRLIYFSYDVKMKEKGDIPEGYSVSREKKERFSLILESASTNQTSMYLCASSLVGLAGGNEQFFGPGTRLTVL.

The J gene is TRBJ2-4, the V gene TRBV6-1; 10 bases match TRBD1. J was trimmed by 6 bases and V by 6 bases; bases with no gene match: 2. The CDR3 runs to 13 residues. Looked up from germline, CDR1 is MNHNS and CDR2 is SASEGT. The CDR3 sequence is CASSRTGGNIQYF. For the CDR3, the DNA is TGTGCCAGCAGCCGGACAGGGGGAAACATTCAGTACTTC.

The chain recombines TRBV4-1 with TRBJ2-5; D perhaps matches TRBD2 (6 bases). The germline V gene has CDR1 MGHRA and CDR2 YSYEKL. Trimming stripped 6 bases from V and 4 bases from J, with 15 bases between. The CDR3 consists of 14 residues. The CDR3 sequence: CASRRGEVGETQYF. As DNA, the CDR3 is TGCGCCAGCAGACGAGGGGAGGTCGGAGAGACCCAGTACTTC.

The J gene is TRBJ2-2, the V gene TRBV10-1; no firm D call. V dropped 4 bases and J dropped 0 bases, with 9 bases sitting between them. The V gene's germline CDR1 is WNHNN and CDR2 SYGVQD (reference sequence). The length of the CDR3 is 15 residues. For the CDR3, the DNA is TGCGCCAGCAGTGGGTTAGCTCCGAACACCGGGGAGCTGTTTTTT. Encoded protein: CASSGLAPNTGELFF.